This T cell receptor (beta chain) appears in the sequencing data of a study of blood T cell repertoires in COVID-19. Study information: Samples of COVID-19 (acute and convalescent) were obtained from the United States, Italy and Spain.

Generated by immunoSEQ multiplex PCR, the TCRdb table keeps only in-frame clones and is missing some. This sample yields about 280,000 clones, of which roughly 86% are seen a single time; 10% to 12% belongs to the top ten. The CDR3 consists of 15 residues. V dropped 3 bases and J dropped 5; count of bases not matched to a gene: 5. Looked up from germline, CDR1 is MNHEY and CDR2 is SMNVEV (reference sequence). Enrollment of patients from Seattle took place during active infection, with longitudinal follow-up. The source material was peripheral blood. V is TRBV27 and J is TRBJ2-4; 9 bases map to TRBD2. The sequence was obtained from a young woman with COVID-19, enrolled during active disease. CDR3 sequence reads: CASSLGPSGENIQYF. CDR3 nucleotides: TGTGCCAGCAGTTTGGGACCTAGCGGGGAAAACATTCAGTACTTC.